The T cell receptor (beta chain) under discussion was sequenced for a study of cytomegalovirus exposure and HLA in healthy donors. V was cut by 6 bases and J by 5 bases, with 5 bases left in between. This CDR3 is built from 11 residues. Germline loops: CDR1 ENHRY, CDR2 SYGVKD. Primers: 60 Vbeta forward and 13 Jbeta reverse. Clones were sequenced by immunoSEQ multiplex PCR, and TCRdb holds only the in-frame ones, with some missing. The data show 200,000 to 250,000 clones, approximately 84% seen once. The receptor was derived from a woman between 40 and 50 years old in good health and CMV-seronegative. Sequencing used PBMCs. The chain has TRBV10-3 and TRBJ2-1, with D perhaps TRBD1 (5 bases). CDR3 DNA: TGTGCCATCAGGACAGACAATGAGCAGTTCTTC. This translates into CAIRTDNEQFF.